A selection of T cell receptor beta chains follows, all from one sample in a study of CXCR3-negative and CXCR3-positive naive CD8 T cells. For each CDR3 protein, TCRdb gives one entry from its re-call of the 5' RACE reads, without DNA. The sample includes roughly 86,000 distinct CDR3 sequences. Sequenced material: naive CXCR3- CD8+ T cells from blood. The receptor source for this set is a human donor in good health. Some clones in this sample may be carry-over from other donors' samples. CDR3s include the opening cysteine and the closing phenylalanine or tryptophan.

v_gene	j_gene	len	CDR3aa
TRBV29-1	TRBJ2-7	14	CSVYTGTATYEQYF
TRBV28	TRBJ2-2	17	CASTLPRTSGYPRELFF
TRBV27	TRBJ2-7	14	CASSFSGQIYEQYF
TRBV11-2	TRBJ2-1	19	CASSPGGTSETFSYNEQFF
TRBV29-1	TRBJ2-7	13	CSVGTGSSYEQYF
TRBV10-3	TRBJ1-2	15	CAISENSGQGPGYTF
TRBV20-1	TRBJ2-5	13	CSARDRGWETQYF
TRBV7-8	TRBJ2-3	17	CASSLHPGTSEGNTQYF
TRBV7-9	TRBJ2-2	14	CASSSGQGPGELFF
TRBV29-1	TRBJ2-1	14	CSVEETLSYNEQFF
TRBV12-3/TRBV12-4	TRBJ2-3	12	CASSAPADTQYF
TRBV6-2/TRBV6-3	TRBJ2-7	12	CASRDTGYEQYF
TRBV15	TRBJ2-5	12	CATISPQETQYF